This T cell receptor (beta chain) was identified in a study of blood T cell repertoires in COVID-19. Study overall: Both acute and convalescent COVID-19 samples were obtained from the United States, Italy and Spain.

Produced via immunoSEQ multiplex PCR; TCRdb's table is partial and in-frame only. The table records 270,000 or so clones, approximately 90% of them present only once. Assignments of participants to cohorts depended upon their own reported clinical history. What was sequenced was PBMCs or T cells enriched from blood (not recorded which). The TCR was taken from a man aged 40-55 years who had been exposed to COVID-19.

The CDR3 loop is CASSQEVMNTEAFF. The CDR3 DNA is TGTGCCAGCAGCCAGGAAGTAATGAACACTGAAGCTTTCTTT. The chain uses TRBV5-4 and TRBJ1-1; no clear D gene. Germline CDR1 and CDR2: SGHNT and YYREEE (reference sequence). V gave up 4 bases and J gave up 0 bases, with 10 bases separating them. The CDR3 is 14 amino acids.